This record looks at one T cell receptor beta chain sequence and its context. Its cognate antigen is unknown. The repertoire was sequenced with immunoSEQ multiplex PCR; TCRdb's copy has only in-frame clones and lacks some. The sample includes roughly 80,000 clones, around 92% of them seen just once. Germline values: CDR1 SEHNR, CDR2 FQNEAQ (reference sequence). The V segment lost 1 base and the J segment 2 bases; nucleotides outside the gene matches: 1. The CDR3 totals 16 residues. The data are from a study of graft-versus-host responses after intestinal transplantation. Study-level information: All recipients were given anti-thymocyte globulin induction, and tacrolimus and steroids were then administered for three to four years.

Study findings and constraints: Recipient-marrow GvH clones were detected, some having first appeared in ileum or blood.

The rearrangement links TRBV7-9 to TRBJ2-3; TRBD2 agrees at 12 bases. The material was PBMCs, obtained 98 days after intestinal transplantation. This TCR was recovered from a human patient who received an intestinal transplant, so some T cells may come from the graft donor. CDR3: CASSLGLAGVTDTQYF. DNA of the CDR3: TGTGCCAGCAGCTTAGGACTAGCGGGGGTCACAGATACGCAGTATTTT.